The clone carrying this T cell receptor beta chain occurred a few times. Its target is not known. V lost 4 bases to trimming and J lost 5 bases; unmatched junction nucleotides: 6. This CDR3 is 15 amino acids long. CDR1 is SGHRS, CDR2 YFSETQ, per germline. Excluded: other autoimmune disease, uncontrolled infection, pregnancy or lactation. Clinical symptoms, serum thyroxine, TRAb, thyroid ultrasound and orbital computed tomography determined diagnosis. This sample is drawn from a study of Graves' ophthalmopathy and Graves' hyperthyroidism. Broader study findings: As the model predicted ophthalmopathy progression, it achieved a sensitivity of approximately 65% and a specificity of about 78%.

TCR beta CDR3 regions were amplified from RNA transcripts. HTBI-primed RT-PCR formed the first round, and a multiplex PCR formed the second. In TCRdb, the multiplex PCR reads were re-called with MiXCR into one record per CDR3 protein. In the table there are over a million distinct CDR3 sequences, 35% to 45% of which are singletons. The receptor was isolated from an adult man with Graves' hyperthyroidism. This rearrangement joins TRBV5-1 to TRBJ1-6; TRBD1 matches at 7 bases. The specimen sequenced was peripheral blood or thyroid tissue (not recorded which). The CDR3 spells CASSTTGADNSPLHF. CDR3 DNA sequence: TGCGCCAGCAGCACTACAGGGGCGGATAATTCACCCCTCCACTTT. The complete variable domain, with remaining parts taken from reference TRBV5-1 and TRBJ1-6, reads KAGVTQTPRYLIKTRGQQVTLSCSPISGHRSVSWYQQTPGQGLQFLFEYFSETQRNKGNFPGRFSGRQFSNSRSEMNVSTLELGDSALYLCASSTTGADNSPLHFGNGTRLTVT.